Each of the 2 T cell receptor beta chains below was sequenced from the same sample in a study of tumor-infiltrating lymphocytes in primary liver carcinoma. Extraction also yielded germline DNA, while blood RNA was obtained from unsorted whole blood. Starting material of around 490 ng total RNA yielded TCR beta cDNA via a constant-region primer. Sequencing libraries for TCR beta derived from three nested multiplex PCR rounds that used slightly modified ARM-PCR. The opening two PCR rounds, 10 cycles each, paired TRBV1-TRBV30 forward primers with a C-beta reverse primer. From the multiplex PCR reads, TCRdb called clonotypes with MiXCR, one entry per CDR3 protein. The sample consists of about 200,000 distinct CDR3 sequences, less than 70% of them appearing once. The specimen sequenced was peripheral blood. These receptors all stem from an older woman with primary liver carcinoma and hepatitis B virus infection.

Many counts were recorded for this clonotype. V usage is TRBV29-1 and J usage is TRBJ1-4; 9 nucleotides align to TRBD1. Per germline, CDR1 SQVTM and CDR2 ANQGSEA. This CDR3 has 16 amino acids. V was pared by 7 bases and J by 7 bases, with 16 bases of the junction left unmatched. CDR3 DNA: TGCAGCGCTCAACCACAGGGGGCGACTCGGGGTGAAAAACTGTTTTTT. It translates to CSAQPQGATRGEKLFF.

Notes on this clonotype: One junction end disagrees with the germline gene, perhaps due to a read error. The chain employs TRBV11-3 and TRBJ2-1, with 8 bases lining up with TRBD1. Germline lookup yields CDR1 SGHNT and CDR2 YENEEA. This CDR3 has 15 residues. The CDR3 spells CASSSGQVSYNEQFF. DNA of the CDR3: TGTGCTAGCAGCTCGGGACAGGTCTCCTACAATGAGCAGTTCTTC.